This TCR beta chain emerged from a study of cytomegalovirus exposure and HLA in healthy donors. General study results and limits: Rarity marked most TCR sequences, yet some public TCRs occurred in many donors. Investigators reported about 160 TCR beta chains as tied to cytomegalovirus.

Between the trimmed V and J ends, which lost 0 bases and 4 bases, there was a span of 7 bases. The CDR3 sequence is 14 residues long. Germline CDR1 is SGHNT and CDR2 is YYREEE (reference sequence). The method was immunoSEQ multiplex PCR; TCRdb's version includes in-frame clones alone and lacks a portion of them. The table lists approximately 180,000 clones, around nine tenths of them singletons. Notes on this clone: Its antigen is not identified.

The sequenced material came from PBMCs. The genes are TRBV5-4 and TRBJ2-2; a possible D gene is TRBD1 (5 bases). The clonotype comes from a young man in good health and CMV-seropositive. The CDR3 loop is CASSLGGPTGELFF. In DNA form, the CDR3 reads TGTGCCAGCAGCTTGGGGGGCCCCACCGGGGAGCTGTTTTTT.